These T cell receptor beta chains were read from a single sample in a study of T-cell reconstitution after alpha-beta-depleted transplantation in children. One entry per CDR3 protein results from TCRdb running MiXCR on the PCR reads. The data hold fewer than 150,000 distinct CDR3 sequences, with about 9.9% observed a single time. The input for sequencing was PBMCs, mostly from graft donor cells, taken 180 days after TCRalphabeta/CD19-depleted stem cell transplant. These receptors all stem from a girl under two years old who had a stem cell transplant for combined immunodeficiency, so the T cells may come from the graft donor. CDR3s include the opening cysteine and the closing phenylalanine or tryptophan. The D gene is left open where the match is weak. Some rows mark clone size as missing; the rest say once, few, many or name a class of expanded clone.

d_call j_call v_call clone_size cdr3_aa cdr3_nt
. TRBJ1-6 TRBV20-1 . CSASRDRNSPLHF TGCAGTGCTAGTCGCGACAGGAATTCACCCCTCCACTTT
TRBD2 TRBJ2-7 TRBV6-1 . CASSDGTSGPEQYF TGTGCCAGCAGCGACGGGACTAGCGGCCCTGAGCAGTACTTC
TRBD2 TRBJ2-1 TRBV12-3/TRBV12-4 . CARSLGSGGGTSVGNEQFF TGTGCCCGCAGTTTAGGGTCCGGGGGAGGGACTAGCGTCGGCAATGAGCAGTTCTTC
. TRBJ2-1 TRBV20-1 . CSADDTGVYNEQFF TGCAGTGCTGATGACACGGGAGTCTACAATGAGCAGTTCTTC
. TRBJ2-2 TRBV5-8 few CASSLGELFF TGTGCCAGCAGCTTGGGGGAGCTGTTTTTT
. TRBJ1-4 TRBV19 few CASSIGTVANEKLFF TGTGCCAGTAGTATAGGAACAGTTGCTAATGAAAAACTGTTTTTT
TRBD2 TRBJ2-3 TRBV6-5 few CASRSVAGGPTDTQYF TGTGCCAGCAGATCCGTAGCGGGGGGGCCCACAGATACGCAGTATTTT
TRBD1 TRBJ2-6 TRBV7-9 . CASNEDRGPSGANVLTF TGTGCCAGCAACGAGGACAGGGGTCCCTCTGGGGCCAACGTCCTGACTTTC
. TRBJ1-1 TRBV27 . CASSPSGLVNTEAFF TGTGCCAGCAGTCCCTCAGGGTTGGTGAATACTGAAGCTTTCTTT
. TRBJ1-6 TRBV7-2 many CASSLDRVSASSPLHF TGTGCCAGCAGCTTAGATAGGGTGTCAGCTAGTTCACCCCTCCACTTT
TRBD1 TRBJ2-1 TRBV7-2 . CASSIDRGRNEQFF TGTGCCAGCAGCATCGACAGGGGGAGGAATGAGCAGTTCTTC
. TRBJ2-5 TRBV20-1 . CSARDGRGQETQYF TGCAGTGCTAGAGATGGTAGGGGGCAAGAGACCCAGTACTTC
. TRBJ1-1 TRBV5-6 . CASSLGAGAASTEAFF TGTGCCAGCAGCTTGGGGGCGGGGGCCGCGAGCACTGAAGCTTTCTTT
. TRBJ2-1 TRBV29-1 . CSVDYNEQFF TGCAGCGTTGATTACAATGAGCAGTTCTTC
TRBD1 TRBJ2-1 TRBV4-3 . CASSQGLMTGYNEQFF TGCGCCAGCAGCCAAGGTTTGATGACAGGGTACAATGAGCAGTTCTTC
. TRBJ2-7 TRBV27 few CASSSAGAQRTYEQYF TGTGCCAGCAGTTCAGCCGGGGCCCAAAGGACCTACGAGCAGTACTTC
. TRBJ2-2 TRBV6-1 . CASSQSVTGELFF TGTGCCAGCAGCCAAAGCGTGACCGGGGAGCTGTTTTTT
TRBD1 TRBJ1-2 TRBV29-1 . CSGQTGGGYTF TGCAGCGGCCAGACAGGGGGAGGCTACACCTTC
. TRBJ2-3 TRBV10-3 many CAIRGRVTDTQYF TGTGCCATCAGAGGGCGGGTCACAGATACGCAGTATTTT
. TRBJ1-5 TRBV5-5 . CASIEVLGNQPQHF TGTGCCAGCATAGAAGTCCTGGGCAATCAGCCCCAGCATTTT
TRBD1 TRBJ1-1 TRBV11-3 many CASSLGQGWGKTEAFF TGTGCCAGCAGCTTAGGACAGGGTTGGGGGAAGACTGAAGCTTTCTTT
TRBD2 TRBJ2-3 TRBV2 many CASSTGLGRDTQYF TGTGCCAGCAGTACGGGACTAGGCAGAGATACGCAGTATTTT
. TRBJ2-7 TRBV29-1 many CSFRGQGSYEQYF TGCAGCTTTAGGGGCCAAGGGTCCTACGAGCAGTACTTC
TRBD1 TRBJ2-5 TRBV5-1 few CASSLDRGLLQETQYF TGCGCCAGCAGCCTAGACAGGGGGCTATTGCAAGAGACCCAGTACTTC
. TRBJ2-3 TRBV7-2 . CASSSRSGRGTDTQYF TGTGCCAGCAGCTCGCGGTCAGGACGGGGCACAGATACGCAGTATTTT
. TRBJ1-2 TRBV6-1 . CASSDVFGYTF TGTGCCAGCAGTGATGTGTTCGGCTACACCTTC
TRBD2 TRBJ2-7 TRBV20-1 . CSASASGRATEQYF TGCAGTGCTAGTGCTAGCGGGAGGGCCACCGAGCAGTACTTC
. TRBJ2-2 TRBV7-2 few CASSSGTAYTGELFF TGTGCCAGCAGCTCTGGGACCGCTTACACCGGGGAGCTGTTTTTT
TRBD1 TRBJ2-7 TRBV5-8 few CASRPGTGTYEQYF TGTGCCAGCAGACCCGGGACAGGGACCTACGAGCAGTACTTC
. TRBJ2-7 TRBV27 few CASSFSASSYEQYF TGTGCCAGCAGTTTTAGCGCGAGCTCCTACGAGCAGTACTTC
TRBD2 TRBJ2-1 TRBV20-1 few CSARDTLAGSLF TGCAGTGCTAGAGATACCCTAGCGGGATCACTCTTC
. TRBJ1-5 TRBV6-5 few CASSYAAPILYNQPQHF TGTGCCAGCAGTTACGCTGCCCCTATTCTTTATAATCAGCCCCAGCATTTT
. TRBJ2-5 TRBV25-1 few CASSAAGKETQYF TGTGCCAGCAGTGCGGCAGGGAAAGAGACCCAGTACTTC
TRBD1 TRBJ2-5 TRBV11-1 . CASSPRGQAPLWKETQYF TGTGCCAGCAGCCCTAGAGGACAGGCCCCTTTGTGGAAAGAGACCCAGTACTTC
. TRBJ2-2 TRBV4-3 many CASSQELVAGIVSGELFF TGCGCCAGCAGCCAAGAACTGGTGGCAGGGATAGTATCCGGGGAGCTGTTTTTT
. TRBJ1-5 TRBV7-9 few CASAGQNNQPQHF TGTGCCAGCGCGGGTCAAAACAATCAGCCCCAGCATTTT
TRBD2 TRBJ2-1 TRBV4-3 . CASSSRLAGHNEQFF TGCGCCAGCAGTAGTCGACTAGCGGGACACAATGAGCAGTTCTTC
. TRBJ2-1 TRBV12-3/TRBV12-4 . CASFMGNEQFF TGTGCCAGTTTTATGGGGAATGAGCAGTTCTTC
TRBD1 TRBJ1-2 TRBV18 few CASSPEARDRVYGYTF TGTGCCAGCTCACCCGAGGCCCGGGACAGGGTATATGGCTACACCTTC
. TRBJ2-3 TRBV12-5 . CASGLTGPDTQYF TGTGCTAGTGGTTTAACGGGCCCAGATACGCAGTATTTT
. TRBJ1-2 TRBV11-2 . CASSLDLGDGLYGYTF TGTGCCAGCAGCTTAGATCTAGGGGACGGACTCTATGGCTACACCTTC
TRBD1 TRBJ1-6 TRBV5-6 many CASSGRDRPYNSPLHF TGTGCCAGCAGCGGACGGGACAGGCCCTATAATTCACCCCTCCACTTT
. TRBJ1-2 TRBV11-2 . CASSIGTVPSRGYTF TGTGCCAGCAGCATCGGGACGGTCCCATCAAGGGGCTACACCTTC
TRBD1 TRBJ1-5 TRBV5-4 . CASSLGGGQNQPQHF TGTGCCAGCAGCTTGGGGGGGGGACAGAACCAGCCCCAGCATTTT
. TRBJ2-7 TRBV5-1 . CASSLWGPGTRDEQYF TGCGCCAGCAGCTTGTGGGGGCCCGGGACTCGGGACGAGCAGTACTTC
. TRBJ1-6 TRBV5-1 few CASSLLGNSPLHF TGCGCCAGCAGCTTGCTAGGAAATTCACCCCTCCACTTT
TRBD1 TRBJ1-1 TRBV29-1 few CSVLGGQGATTEAFF TGCAGCGTTTTGGGAGGACAGGGGGCGACAACTGAAGCTTTCTTT